This TCR beta chain comes out of a study of blood T cell repertoires in COVID-19. Study overall: COVID-19 samples from acute and convalescent phases originated in the United States, Italy and Spain. PBMCs, B-cell-depleted T cells, or T cells provided the cDNA or gDNA that made up the material.

Clones were sequenced by immunoSEQ multiplex PCR, and TCRdb holds only the in-frame ones, with some missing. The sample has some 490,000 clones, 80% to 90% seen once. CDR3 length equals 13 residues. The V gene lost 2 bases and the J gene lost 5 bases, with 10 bases spanning the gap. Germline V gives CDR1 SGHAT, CDR2 FQNNGV. J is TRBJ2-7 and V is TRBV11-2; possible D gene TRBD1, 5 bases. This TCR came from a woman aged 60-75 years who had recovered from COVID-19. Sequenced material: PBMCs or T cells enriched from blood (not recorded which). The CDR3 DNA follows: TGTGCCAGCAGCTTATGGGGCGACCACGAGCAGTACTTC. It codes for CASSLWGDHEQYF.